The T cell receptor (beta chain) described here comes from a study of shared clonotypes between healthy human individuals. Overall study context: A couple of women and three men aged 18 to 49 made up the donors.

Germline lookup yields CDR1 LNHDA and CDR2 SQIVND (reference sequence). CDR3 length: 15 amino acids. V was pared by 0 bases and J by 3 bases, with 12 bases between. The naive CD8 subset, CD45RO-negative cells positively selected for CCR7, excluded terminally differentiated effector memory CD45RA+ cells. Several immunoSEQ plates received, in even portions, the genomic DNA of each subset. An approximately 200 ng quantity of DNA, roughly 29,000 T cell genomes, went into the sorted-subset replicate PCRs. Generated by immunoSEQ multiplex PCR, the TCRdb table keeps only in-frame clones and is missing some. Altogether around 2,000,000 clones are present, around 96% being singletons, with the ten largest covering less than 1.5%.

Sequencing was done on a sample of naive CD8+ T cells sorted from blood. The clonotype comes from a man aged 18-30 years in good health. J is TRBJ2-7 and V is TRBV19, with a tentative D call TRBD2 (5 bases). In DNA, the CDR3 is TGTGCCAGTAGTATAGAGCTAGCTGGGGTCTACGAGCAGTACTTC. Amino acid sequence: CASSIELAGVYEQYF.